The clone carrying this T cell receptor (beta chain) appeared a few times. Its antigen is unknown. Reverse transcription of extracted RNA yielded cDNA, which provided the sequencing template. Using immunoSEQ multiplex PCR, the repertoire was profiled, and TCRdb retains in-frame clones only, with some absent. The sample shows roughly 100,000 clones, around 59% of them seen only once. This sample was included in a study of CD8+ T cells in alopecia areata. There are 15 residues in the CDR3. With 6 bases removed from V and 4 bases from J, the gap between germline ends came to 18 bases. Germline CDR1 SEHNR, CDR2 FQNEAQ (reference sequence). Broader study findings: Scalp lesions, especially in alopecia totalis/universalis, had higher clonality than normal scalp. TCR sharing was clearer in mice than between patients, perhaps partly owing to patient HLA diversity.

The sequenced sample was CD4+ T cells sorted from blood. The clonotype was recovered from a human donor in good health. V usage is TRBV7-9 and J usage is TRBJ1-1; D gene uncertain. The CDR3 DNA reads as TGTGCCAGCAGTCCCGGCGCGGGGTGGAGCACTGAAGCTTTCTTT. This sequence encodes CASSPGAGWSTEAFF. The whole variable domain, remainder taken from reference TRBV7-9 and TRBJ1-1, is DTGVSQNPRHKITKRGQNVTFRCDPISEHNRLYWYRQTLGQGPEFLTYFQNEAQLEKSRLLSDRFSAERPKGSFSTLEIQRTEQGDSAMYLCASSPGAGWSTEAFFGQGTRLTVV.